A single sample gave rise to the 29 T cell receptor beta chains below, sequenced in a study of T cell responses to AZD1222 COVID-19 vaccine. Some clones are missing from TCRdb's copy, which holds only in-frame ones; the method was immunoSEQ multiplex PCR. The table records about 120,000 clones, roughly 91% of them present only once. The sample consisted of peripheral blood, taken 28 days after the second AZD1222 dose. The receptors stem from an adult who received the AZD1222 COVID-19 vaccine.

This chain links TRBV27 with TRBJ1-2, with TRBD1 identical over 8 bases. The CDR3 loop spans 15 amino acids. With 0 bases clipped from V and 8 bases from J, the junction kept 8 bases outside the gene matches. Germline V gene lookup returns CDR1 MNHEY and CDR2 SMNVEV (reference sequence). This CDR3 reads CASSLSAGGARGYTF. CDR3 DNA sequence: TGTGCCAGCAGTTTATCGGCAGGGGGCGCGCGGGGCTACACCTTC.

V gene TRBV5-4 combines with J gene TRBJ1-1; no reliable D call. The germline V gene has CDR1 SGHNT and CDR2 YYREEE (reference sequence). V was cut by 0 bases and J by 2 bases, with 11 bases left in between. This CDR3 spans 15 amino acids. CDR3 amino acids: CASSLAGSYNTEAFF. The CDR3 DNA is TGTGCCAGCAGCTTGGCCGGATCATACAACACTGAAGCTTTCTTT.

This rearrangement joins TRBV6-6 to TRBJ1-2, with D unclear. Germline V CDR1 and CDR2: MNHNY, SVGAGI (reference sequence). V was shortened by 4 bases and J by 2 bases, with 8 bases between the two germline ends. This CDR3 has 13 amino acids. CDR3: CASSSPGNYGYTF. The CDR3 DNA reads TGTGCCAGCAGTTCCCCCGGAAACTATGGCTACACCTTC.

This clone was counted a single time. J is TRBJ2-2 and V is TRBV7-2; D not certain. In germline, CDR1 is SGHTA, CDR2 FQGNSA. Trimming cost V 5 bases and J 6 bases, with 13 bases left between them. The CDR3 has 14 amino acids. The CDR3 protein is CASSHSSGAGELFF. Written as DNA, the CDR3 is TGTGCCAGCAGCCATTCTTCTGGAGCCGGGGAGCTGTTTTTT.

The CDR3 DNA reads TGTGCCAGCAGCTTTAGCCGCAAAGAGACCCAGTACTTC. This codes for CASSFSRKETQYF. The chain combines TRBV11-3 with TRBJ2-5; no clear D gene. This CDR3 comprises 13 residues. CDR1 and CDR2 (germline): SGHNT, YENEEA. Trimming removed 3 bases from V and 3 bases from J, with 8 bases in between.

This clone appeared a single time. V and J are TRBV7-9 and TRBJ2-3; TRBD1 matches at 8 bases. The CDR3 covers 17 residues. V dropped 1 base and J dropped 1; count of bases not matched to a gene: 7. Germline V CDR1 and CDR2: SEHNR, FQNEAQ (reference sequence). The CDR3 DNA reads TGTGCCAGCAGCTTAGGACGACAGGGGATCGGCACAGATACGCAGTATTTT. It encodes CASSLGRQGIGTDTQYF.

This chain links TRBV7-9 with TRBJ1-2, with D tentatively TRBD1 (6 bases). The germline CDR1 and CDR2 sequences are SEHNR and FQNEAQ (reference sequence). CDR3 length: 16 amino acids. Trimming took off 6 bases at V and 4 bases at J, with 21 bases between the two ends. CDR3 amino acids: CASSTTSGGQSYGYTF. The DNA for the CDR3 is TGTGCCAGCAGTACCACTTCGGGGGGGCAGAGCTATGGCTACACCTTC. The whole variable domain, remainder taken from reference TRBV7-9 and TRBJ1-2, is DTGVSQNPRHKITKRGQNVTFRCDPISEHNRLYWYRQTLGQGPEFLTYFQNEAQLEKSRLLSDRFSAERPKGSFSTLEIQRTEQGDSAMYLCASSTTSGGQSYGYTFGSGTRLTVV.

Comment on this clone: This CDR3 is also generated by other DNA sequences in the sample. The rearrangement uses TRBV9 and TRBJ2-1, with a possible D match to TRBD2 (5 bases). V lost 2 bases, J lost 9 bases, and 9 bases lay in between. Germline CDR1 reads SGDLS; CDR2 reads YYNGEE. The CDR3 spans 12 residues. The chain's CDR3 is CASSVGSSEQFF. In nucleotides, the CDR3 is TGTGCCAGCAGCGTTGGGAGCAGTGAGCAGTTCTTC.

The rearrangement uses TRBV5-4 and TRBJ1-2; the D is unclear. The CDR3 has 15 amino acids. Germline lookup yields CDR1 SGHNT and CDR2 YYREEE (reference sequence). With 4 bases removed from V and 0 bases from J, the gap between germline ends came to 13 bases. CDR3 amino acids: CASSPLLTPNYGYTF. The CDR3 DNA reads as TGTGCCAGCAGCCCCCTCCTCACACCTAACTATGGCTACACCTTC.

The rearrangement uses TRBV19 and TRBJ2-5; the D call may be TRBD1 or TRBD2 (5 bases each). Trimming stripped 5 bases from V and 4 bases from J, with 11 bases between. Germline CDR1 LNHDA, CDR2 SQIVND (reference sequence). The CDR3 sequence is 13 residues long. The DNA of the CDR3 is TGTGCCAGTAGTTTCGCAGGGAGAGAGACCCAGTACTTC. This encodes CASSFAGRETQYF.

This clone was counted a single time. The CDR3 DNA reads TGTGCCAGCAGCTTCCCCCGGGGGAATGGCTACACCTTC. Amino acids: CASSFPRGNGYTF. The chain has TRBV7-6 and TRBJ1-2; possibly TRBD1 for D (5 bases). Germline lookup yields CDR1 SGHVS and CDR2 FNYEAQ. The CDR3 totals 13 residues. Trimming stripped 3 bases from V and 6 bases from J, with 11 bases between.

This clone was observed once. V gene TRBV20-1 combines with J gene TRBJ2-7; D is unresolved. This CDR3 spans 16 amino acids. Looked up from germline, CDR1 is DFQATT and CDR2 is SNEGSKA (reference sequence). V lost 3 bases and J 3 bases, leaving 21 bases between the germline ends. The CDR3 bases are TGCAGTGCTAGTCCCCCGTCAGGTGCAATGGGCTACGAGCAGTACTTC. Amino acid sequence: CSASPPSGAMGYEQYF.

The V call is TRBV5-1, the J call TRBJ2-3; D gene uncertain. The CDR3 covers 14 residues. Germline V CDR1 and CDR2: SGHRS, YFSETQ. V was cut by 0 bases and J by 4 bases, with 9 bases left in between. CDR3 in DNA: TGCGCCAGCAGCTTGGAGGTAGTCCCAGATACGCAGTATTTT. It encodes CASSLEVVPDTQYF. Drawing the rest from reference TRBV5-1 and TRBJ2-3, the complete variable domain is KAGVTQTPRYLIKTRGQQVTLSCSPISGHRSVSWYQQTPGQGLQFLFEYFSETQRNKGNFPGRFSGRQFSNSRSEMNVSTLELGDSALYLCASSLEVVPDTQYFGPGTRLTVL.

V is TRBV7-9 and J is TRBJ1-1, with 9 bases identical to TRBD1. With 3 bases clipped from V and 6 bases from J, the junction kept 5 bases outside the gene matches. The CDR3 runs 14 residues. Germline V gives CDR1 SEHNR, CDR2 FQNEAQ (reference sequence). The CDR3 coding sequence is TGTGCCAGCAGCTTGTCGGGACAGGGATCTGAAGCTTTCTTT. This codes for CASSLSGQGSEAFF.

V gene TRBV7-2 combines with J gene TRBJ1-1, with a weak D call TRBD1 (5 bases). Trimming cost V 4 bases and J 5 bases, with 17 bases left between them. This CDR3 region has 15 residues. The V gene's germline CDR1 is SGHTA and CDR2 FQGNSA. The DNA for the CDR3 is TGTGCCAGCAGCTCCCCTTCGGGGGATTCGACTGAAGCTTTCTTT. Encoded protein: CASSSPSGDSTEAFF.

The gene calls are TRBV3-1 (or the pseudogene TRBV3-2) and TRBJ1-2; TRBD1 matches 7 bases. Per the germline V gene, CDR1 is LGHDT and CDR2 is YNNKEL (reference sequence). This CDR3 contains 14 residues. V was pared by 1 base and J by 7 bases, with 6 bases of the junction left unmatched. The CDR3 coding sequence is TGTGCCAGCAGCCAAGGGGACAGTCCTATTGGCTACACCTTC. Amino acid sequence: CASSQGDSPIGYTF.

This rearrangement joins TRBV5-6 to TRBJ2-1; 9 nucleotides align to TRBD2. Looked up from germline, CDR1 is SGHDT and CDR2 is YYEEEE. V shed 0 bases and J 2 bases; nucleotides not matched to a gene: 9. The CDR3 totals 18 residues. The CDR3 DNA sequence: TGTGCCAGCAGCTTGGTTAGCGGGGGTATTTCTCCCTACAATGAGCAGTTCTTC. Translated: CASSLVSGGISPYNEQFF.

The chain couples TRBV28 to TRBJ2-7; no clear D gene. Germline CDR1 is MDHEN and CDR2 is SYDVKM. V shed 2 bases and J shed 3 bases, with 5 bases lying between them. The CDR3 covers 12 residues. CDR3 nucleotides: TGTGCCAGCAGTTTAGGTTACTACGAGCAGTACTTC. Translation gives CASSLGYYEQYF.

The chain links TRBV20-1 to TRBJ2-5; possibly TRBD1 for D (5 bases). This CDR3 is built from 14 residues. V was pared by 6 bases and J by 0 bases, with 14 bases between. Germline lookup yields CDR1 DFQATT and CDR2 SNEGSKA (reference sequence). CDR3 DNA: TGCAGTGCCAGTCGACAGTCGTACCAAGAGACCCAGTACTTC. This encodes CSASRQSYQETQYF.

This clone was seen only a few times. The same CDR3 is also encoded by other DNA sequences in this sample. The CDR3 region has the DNA TGTGCCAGCTCACCCGGGCTGAACACTGAAGCTTTCTTT. This translates into CASSPGLNTEAFF. The chain employs TRBV18 and TRBJ1-1; D remains ambiguous. V dropped 3 bases and J dropped 0 bases, with 5 bases sitting between them. The CDR3 extends over 13 amino acids. Germline V CDR1 and CDR2: KGHSH, LQKENI.

This rearrangement joins TRBV9 to TRBJ1-6; perhaps TRBD1 as D (5 bases). This CDR3 contains 14 residues. Germline V gene sequence: CDR1 SGDLS, CDR2 YYNGEE. V lost 0 bases, J lost 7 bases, and 8 bases lay in between. The CDR3 here is CASSVGGDNSPLHF. In DNA form, the CDR3 reads TGTGCCAGCAGCGTAGGAGGGGACAATTCACCCCTCCACTTT.

The V call is TRBV30, the J call TRBJ1-4; D is ambiguous. There are 14 residues in the CDR3. The germline V gene encodes CDR1 GTSNPN and CDR2 SVGIG (reference sequence). V was cut by 4 bases and J by 4 bases, with 13 bases left in between. In DNA, the CDR3 is TGTGCCTGGACCCGAGTGGCCCTTAATGAAAAACTGTTTTTT. It codes for CAWTRVALNEKLFF.

The chain is built from TRBV5-8 and TRBJ2-1; 7 bases map to TRBD2. The CDR3 loop spans 14 amino acids. Per germline, CDR1 SGHTS and CDR2 YDEGEE. J lost 9 bases, V lost 4 bases, and 10 bases had no gene match. CDR3 coding DNA: TGTGCCAGCAGCATCAGGACTAGTTTCAGTGAGCAGTTCTTC. Translating it yields CASSIRTSFSEQFF.

The count of this clone is one. The chain links TRBV5-4 to TRBJ2-5; D unresolved. CDR3 length: 11 amino acids. With 4 bases removed from V and 3 bases from J, the gap between germline ends came to 4 bases. Germline-derived CDR1 and CDR2 are SGHNT and YYREEE (reference sequence). As DNA, the CDR3 is TGTGCCAGCAGCGTTAAAGAGACCCAGTACTTC. Translation: CASSVKETQYF.

The J gene is TRBJ1-6, the V gene TRBV19; 9 nucleotides agree with TRBD1. The germline V gene has CDR1 LNHDA and CDR2 SQIVND (reference sequence). The CDR3 covers 17 residues. J lost 11 bases, V lost 4 bases, and 15 bases had no gene match. The CDR3 reads CASSTAGTGLNRAPLHF. In nucleotides, the CDR3 is TGTGCCAGTAGTACGGCCGGGACAGGGTTGAATAGGGCACCCCTCCACTTT.

In this sample, this clone turned up once. V usage is TRBV4-1 and J usage is TRBJ1-1, with D possibly TRBD1 on 5 matching bases. Deletions cut 1 base from V and 0 bases from J, with 18 bases between. CDR1 MGHRA and CDR2 YSYEKL come from the germline V gene. The CDR3 has 18 amino acids. The CDR3 region is CASSQVGGRQSLNTEAFF. In DNA, the CDR3 is TGCGCCAGCAGCCAAGTGGGGGGTAGACAGAGCTTGAACACTGAAGCTTTCTTT.

The genes are TRBV6-5 and TRBJ1-2, with 7 bases lining up with TRBD1. V shed 6 bases and J 0 bases; nucleotides not matched to a gene: 7. CDR3 length: 15 residues. The germline V gene has CDR1 MNHEY and CDR2 SVGAGI. The CDR3 region has the DNA TGTGCCAGCAGACGGACCGGGACAGCTAACTATGGCTACACCTTC. Encoded protein: CASRRTGTANYGYTF.

The chain couples TRBV5-6 to TRBJ1-2; the D is unclear. Trimming took off 0 bases at V and 7 bases at J, with 7 bases between the two ends. The length of the CDR3 is 12 residues. Germline loops: CDR1 SGHDT, CDR2 YYEEEE. The CDR3 sequence is CASSLDSLGYTF. CDR3 nucleotide sequence: TGTGCCAGCAGCTTGGACAGCCTTGGCTACACCTTC.

This chain uses TRBV19 with TRBJ2-6, with D possibly called TRBD1 or TRBD2 (5 bases each). Per the germline V gene, CDR1 is LNHDA and CDR2 is SQIVND (reference sequence). CDR3 length equals 17 residues. V was cut by 8 bases and J by 1 base, with 18 bases left in between. This CDR3 is CASGWPGTVSGANVLTF. Written as DNA, the CDR3 is TGTGCCAGTGGGTGGCCTGGGACGGTGTCTGGGGCCAACGTCCTGACTTTC.